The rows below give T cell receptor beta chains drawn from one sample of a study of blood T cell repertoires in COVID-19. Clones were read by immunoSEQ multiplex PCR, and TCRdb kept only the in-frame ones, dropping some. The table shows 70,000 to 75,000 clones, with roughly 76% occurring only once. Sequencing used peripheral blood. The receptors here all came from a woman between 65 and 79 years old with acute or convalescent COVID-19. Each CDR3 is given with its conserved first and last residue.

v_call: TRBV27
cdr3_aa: CASSPTLAGVLGELFF

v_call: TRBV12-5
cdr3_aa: CASGLPGLAGGGSSYNEQFF

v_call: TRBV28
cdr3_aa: CASSLTSREPQHF

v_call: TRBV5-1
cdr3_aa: CASSYRQMDEQFF

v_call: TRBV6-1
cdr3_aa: CASSEGQDHSPLHF

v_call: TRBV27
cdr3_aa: CASSLLGYNEQFF

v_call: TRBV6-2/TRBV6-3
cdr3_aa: CASSYKGRRIAEDTQYF

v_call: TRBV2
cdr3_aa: CASSDYRGSYGYTF

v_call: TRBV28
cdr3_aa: CASSLWAGAGRNSPLHF

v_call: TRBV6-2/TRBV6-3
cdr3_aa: CASSSPPGGWLNTEAFF

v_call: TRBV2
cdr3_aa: CASGGQGSNQPQHF

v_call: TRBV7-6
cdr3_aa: CASSVVGTGANSPLHF

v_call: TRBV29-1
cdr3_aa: CSPWRVNTEAFF

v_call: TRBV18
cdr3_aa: CASSPQAGGTYGYTF

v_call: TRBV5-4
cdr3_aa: CASSLVGQGLYNEQFF

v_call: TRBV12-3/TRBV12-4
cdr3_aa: CASSLARGNEQYF

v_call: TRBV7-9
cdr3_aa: CASSSRDRVTEAFF

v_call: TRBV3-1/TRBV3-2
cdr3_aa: CASSKLGGFATEAFF

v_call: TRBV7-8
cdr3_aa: CASSWGQVSGNTIYF

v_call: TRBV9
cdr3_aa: CASSADRGEAFF

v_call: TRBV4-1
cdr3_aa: CASSNRQGVNYGYTF

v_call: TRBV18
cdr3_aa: CASSPGGKRTDTQYF

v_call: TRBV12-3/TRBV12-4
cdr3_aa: CASSPRTDYGYTF

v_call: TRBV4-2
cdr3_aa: CASSQDLARGTDTQYF

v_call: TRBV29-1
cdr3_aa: CSVEDRGNYGYTF

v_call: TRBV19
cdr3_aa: CASSSGTGGAKNIQYF

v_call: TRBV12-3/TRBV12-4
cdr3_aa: CASSLSQPQHF

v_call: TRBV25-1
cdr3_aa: CASSTRDTVENEQFF

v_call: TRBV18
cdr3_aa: CASRTGAGNTIYF

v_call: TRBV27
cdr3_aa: CASSLTGVSNQPQHF

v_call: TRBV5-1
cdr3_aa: CASSSSTDTQYF

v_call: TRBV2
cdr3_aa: CASSLTTGGFNYGYTF

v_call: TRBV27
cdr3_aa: CASSFQAYNEQFF

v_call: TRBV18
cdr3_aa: CASSPRGQVSGELFF

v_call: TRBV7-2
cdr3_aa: CASSERTGSGANVLTF

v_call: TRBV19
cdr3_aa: CASSEGSGRAYNEQFF

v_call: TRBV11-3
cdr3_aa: CASSQGRALGTGELFF

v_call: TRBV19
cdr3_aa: CASTARQGEAFF

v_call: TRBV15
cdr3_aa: CATSISVRRALQETQYF

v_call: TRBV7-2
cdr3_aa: CASSIQGWQPQHF

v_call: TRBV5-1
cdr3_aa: CASSPGQGRRGNQPQHF